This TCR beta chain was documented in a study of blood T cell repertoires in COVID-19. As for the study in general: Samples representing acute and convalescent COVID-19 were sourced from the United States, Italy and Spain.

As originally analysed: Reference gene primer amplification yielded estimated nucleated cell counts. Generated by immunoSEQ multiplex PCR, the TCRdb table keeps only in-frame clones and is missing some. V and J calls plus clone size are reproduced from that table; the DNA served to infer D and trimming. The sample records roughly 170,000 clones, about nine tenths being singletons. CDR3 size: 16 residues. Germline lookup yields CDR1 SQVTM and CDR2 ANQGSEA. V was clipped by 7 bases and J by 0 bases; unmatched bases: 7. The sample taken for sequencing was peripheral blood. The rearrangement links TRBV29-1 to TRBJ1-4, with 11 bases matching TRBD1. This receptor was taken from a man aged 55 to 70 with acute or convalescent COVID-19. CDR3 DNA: TGCAGCGCTTCACGGGGACAGGGGGCAACTAATGAAAAACTGTTTTTT. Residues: CSASRGQGATNEKLFF.